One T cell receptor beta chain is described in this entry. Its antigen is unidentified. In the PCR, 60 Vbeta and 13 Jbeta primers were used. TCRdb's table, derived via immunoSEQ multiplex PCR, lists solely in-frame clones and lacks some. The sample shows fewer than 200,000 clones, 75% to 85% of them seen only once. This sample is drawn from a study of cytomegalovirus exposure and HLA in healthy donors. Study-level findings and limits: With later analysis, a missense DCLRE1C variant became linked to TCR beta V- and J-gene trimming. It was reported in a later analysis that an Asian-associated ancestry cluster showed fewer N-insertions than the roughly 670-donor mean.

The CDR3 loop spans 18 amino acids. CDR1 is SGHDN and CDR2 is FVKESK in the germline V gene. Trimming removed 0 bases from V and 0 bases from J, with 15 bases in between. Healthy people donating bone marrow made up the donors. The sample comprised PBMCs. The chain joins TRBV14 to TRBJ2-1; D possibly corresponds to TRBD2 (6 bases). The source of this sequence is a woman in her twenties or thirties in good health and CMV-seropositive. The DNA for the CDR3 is TGTGCCAGCAGCCAAGACTCGGGCGGGGAGAGCTCCTACAATGAGCAGTTCTTC. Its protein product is CASSQDSGGESSYNEQFF.